These 16 T cell receptor beta chains share one sample of origin, sequenced in a study of response to subunit inactivated influenza vaccine. TCRdb independently ran MiXCR on the RT-PCR reads; one entry per CDR3 protein. In the table there are more than 700,000 distinct CDR3 sequences, 21% of which are singletons. Source: PBMCs from blood, taken around 5 days after vaccination. The receptor set was obtained from a man aged 50 or older who received an inactivated influenza vaccine.

This clonotype turned up a few times. This chain links TRBV29-1 with TRBJ2-1; 9 bases are a match to TRBD2. This CDR3 is built from 14 residues. Germline lookup yields CDR1 SQVTM and CDR2 ANQGSEA. V shed 4 bases, J shed 9 bases, and the junction held 10 bases outside the gene matches. The CDR3 DNA reads TGCAGCGTTGGGGGGAGCGGGAGGTTTAGTGAGCAGTTCTTC. Residues: CSVGGSGRFSEQFF.

V and J are TRBV6-2 or TRBV6-3 and TRBJ2-1, with 8 bases lining up with TRBD2. The CDR3 has 15 amino acids. CDR1 and CDR2 (germline): MNHEY, SVGEGT. With 7 bases clipped from V and 3 bases from J, the junction kept 8 bases outside the gene matches. CDR3 in amino acids: CASTPGLAGYNEQFF. CDR3 nucleotides: TGTGCCAGCACCCCGGGTCTAGCGGGCTACAATGAGCAGTTCTTC.

The chain has TRBV6-2 or TRBV6-3 and TRBJ2-1, with 10 bases lining up with TRBD2. V lost 2 bases, J lost 7 bases, and 8 bases stayed unmatched. The CDR3 covers 16 residues. The germline gives CDR1 MNHEY, CDR2 SVGEGT. The CDR3 nucleotides read TGTGCCAGCAGTTACAGGACTAGCGGCCTCGAGAATGAGCAGTTCTTC. Translation: CASSYRTSGLENEQFF.

CDR3 in amino acids: CASSLVGVGNSPLHF. CDR3 DNA sequence: TGTGCCAGCAGCTTAGTCGGGGTGGGCAATTCACCCCTCCACTTT. The rearrangement joins TRBV7-2 to TRBJ1-6, with D unclear. Germline CDR1 SGHTA, CDR2 FQGNSA. V lost 1 base and J 7 bases, leaving 11 bases between the germline ends. This CDR3 spans 15 amino acids.

J is TRBJ2-7 and V is TRBV7-9; no reliable D call. Trimming took off 1 base at V and 5 bases at J, with 15 bases between the two ends. In germline, CDR1 is SEHNR, CDR2 FQNEAQ (reference sequence). The CDR3 loop spans 15 amino acids. DNA for the CDR3: TGTGCCAGCAGCTTAGACTATCAATACCTAAACGAGCAGTACTTC. It specifies CASSLDYQYLNEQYF.

V gene TRBV10-2 combines with J gene TRBJ2-1; possible D gene TRBD2, 5 bases. This CDR3 is built from 14 residues. Per the germline V gene, CDR1 is WSHSY and CDR2 is SAAADI. With 2 bases removed from V and 2 bases from J, the gap between germline ends came to 7 bases. CDR3 amino acids: CASSEVSAYNEQFF. CDR3 DNA sequence: TGCGCCAGCAGTGAGGTTAGCGCCTACAATGAGCAGTTCTTC.

This clonotype was seen more than once but under ten times. The V and J genes are TRBV24-1 and TRBJ2-2; possible D gene TRBD2, 7 bases. Germline V gene sequence: CDR1 KGHDR, CDR2 SFDVKD. The CDR3 runs 14 residues. The V and J ends lost 10 bases and 6 bases respectively, with 17 bases between them. CDR3 DNA: TGTGCCACGTCCCTCGCGGGGGCCCCCGGGGAGCTGTTTTTT. Amino acid sequence: CATSLAGAPGELFF.

The sample holds a few counts of this clonotype. V and J are TRBV7-9 and TRBJ1-6; 9 nucleotides match TRBD1. Germline V gives CDR1 SEHNR, CDR2 FQNEAQ (reference sequence). The J segment lost 7 bases and the V segment lost 2 bases, leaving 3 bases of the junction unmatched. The CDR3 is 15 residues long. The CDR3 region is CASSLPGQGNSPLHF. DNA for the CDR3: TGTGCCAGCAGCTTACCGGGACAGGGAAATTCACCCCTCCACTTT.

The chain carries TRBV12-3 or TRBV12-4 and TRBJ1-2, with TRBD1 matching over 11 bases. The CDR3 runs to 15 residues. V dropped 6 bases and J dropped 4; count of bases not matched to a gene: 7. CDR3 DNA sequence: TGTGCCAGCAGCCCGGGACAGGGGGAGCCCTATGGCTACACCTTC. Its translation: CASSPGQGEPYGYTF.

This clonotype was detected many times. The V and J genes are TRBV5-6 and TRBJ2-3; D is undetermined. The CDR3 is made up of 16 amino acids. Trimming took off 2 bases at V and 0 bases at J, with 13 bases between the two ends. The germline gives CDR1 SGHDT, CDR2 YYEEEE. For the CDR3, the DNA is TGTGCCAGCAGCTTAGGCTCGTGGTTTAGCACAGATACGCAGTATTTT. It specifies CASSLGSWFSTDTQYF.

There are a few counts of this clonotype. Written as DNA, the CDR3 is TGTGCCAGCAGCCAACCGGGCACCTTGGGGTACAATGAGCAGTTCTTC. This gives the protein CASSQPGTLGYNEQFF. V gene TRBV3-1 combines with J gene TRBJ2-1; no reliable D call. CDR1 and CDR2 (germline): LGHDT, YNNKEL (reference sequence). V dropped 2 bases and J dropped 4 bases, with 15 bases sitting between them. The CDR3 runs to 16 residues.

This clonotype was observed many times. This rearrangement joins TRBV5-1 to TRBJ1-2, with 9 bases matching TRBD1. V shed 3 bases, J shed 6 bases, and the junction held 0 bases outside the gene matches. Germline CDR1 and CDR2: SGHRS and YFSETQ. The CDR3 has 12 amino acids. CDR3 loop: CASSWDRDGYTF. For the CDR3, the DNA is TGCGCCAGCAGCTGGGACAGGGATGGCTACACCTTC.

The chain uses TRBV7-8 and TRBJ2-1, with TRBD1 matching over 11 bases. This CDR3 has 15 residues. CDR1 is SGHVS, CDR2 FQNEAQ, per germline. V gave up 1 base and J gave up 9 bases; unmatched junction bases: 5. Here the CDR3 reads CASSLGDRGYGEQFF. The CDR3 bases are TGTGCCAGCAGCTTAGGGGACAGGGGGTATGGTGAGCAGTTCTTC.

This rearrangement joins TRBV7-9 to TRBJ2-7; D remains unclear. V was pared by 1 base and J by 6 bases, with 13 bases between. Germline-derived CDR1 and CDR2 are SEHNR and FQNEAQ (reference sequence). The CDR3 totals 14 residues. In DNA, the CDR3 is TGTGCCAGCAGCTTAGAGGCGCTATCGGTCGAGCAGTACTTC. This codes for CASSLEALSVEQYF.

This clonotype was counted ten times or more. The chain recombines TRBV12-3 or TRBV12-4 with TRBJ2-7; maybe TRBD2 (6 bases). This CDR3 spans 14 amino acids. The ends were cut back, 1 base at V and 6 bases at J, with 13 bases in the middle. CDR3 in amino acids: CASSLEGGVGEQYF. In nucleotides, the CDR3 is TGTGCCAGCAGTTTAGAGGGCGGGGTCGGCGAGCAGTACTTC.

The chain uses TRBV5-1 and TRBJ2-3; no clear D. The CDR3 length is 14 residues. In germline, CDR1 is SGHRS, CDR2 YFSETQ. The germline V and J ends were trimmed by 1 base and 4 bases, with 10 bases remaining between them. The CDR3 DNA reads as TGCGCCAGCAGCTTGTATTTCGGGCCAGATACGCAGTATTTT. Translated, it gives CASSLYFGPDTQYF.